This T cell receptor beta chain comes out of a study of metastatic and nonmetastatic thyroid tumors. Study-wide background: A comparison of repertoires was made across blood and tumor or nodule tissue from malignant and benign thyroid patients.

TCRdb reassembled clones from the PCR reads with MiXCR. Altogether tens of thousands of clones are present, around 28% being singletons, with the ten largest covering approximately 11%. All patients were untreated before thyroid surgery. From germline, CDR1 is SNHLY and CDR2 FYNNEI. V was clipped by 1 base and J by 3 bases; unmatched bases: 3. This CDR3 contains 14 residues. This receptor was taken from a male donor with papillary thyroid cancer or a benign thyroid nodule (not recorded which). Some clones in this sample may be carry-over from other donors' samples. The chain recombines TRBV2 with TRBJ2-7; 7 bases are shared with TRBD2. The sample consisted of blood. Written as DNA, the CDR3 is TGTGCCAGCAGTGAAGGGGACTACTACTACGAGCAGTACTTC. As protein: CASSEGDYYYEQYF. Full variable domain (missing parts from reference TRBV2 and TRBJ2-7): EPEVTQTPSHQVTQMGQEVILRCVPISNHLYFYWYRQILGQKVEFLVSFYNNEISEKSEIFDDQFSVERPDGSNFTLKIRSTKLEDSAMYFCASSEGDYYYEQYFGPGTRLTVT.